This TCR beta chain stems from a study of vaccination effects on CD4 cells after COVID-19. Study background: About 2 million PBMC per well received approximately 9.4 IU/ml IL-2 and 8 to 10 ug/ml peptides in culture.

Germline CDR1 is SGHRS and CDR2 is YFSETQ. V lost 2 bases and J lost 5; bases outside the gene matches: 11. The CDR3 has 16 amino acids. The repertoire was sequenced with immunoSEQ multiplex PCR; TCRdb's copy has only in-frame clones and lacks some. This sample carries about 76,000 clones, around 77% of them seen once, and the ten largest clones take around 2%. Upon completion of more than eight days in culture, CD4+ T cells were isolated. Vaccine recipients, nucleocapsid antibody negative, had no prior SARS-CoV-2 infection. Replacing half the medium with IL-2 medium was done on days 3 and 7. Comment on this clone: The antigen is unknown.

This TCR was sampled from a human donor who received a COVID-19 vaccine. The chain links TRBV5-1 to TRBJ1-1; 8 bases are shared with TRBD1. The starting material was CD4+ T cells from PBMCs cultured without peptide, obtained before COVID-19 vaccination. The CDR3 here is CASSLPSTGGGTEAFF. As DNA, the CDR3 is TGCGCCAGCAGCTTACCTAGTACAGGGGGTGGTACTGAAGCTTTCTTT.